This entry lists 18 T cell receptor beta chains sequenced from one sample in a study of blood T cell repertoires in COVID-19. Using immunoSEQ multiplex PCR, the repertoire was profiled, and TCRdb retains in-frame clones only, with some absent. Here the sample spans over 70,000 clones, roughly three quarters being singletons. The sequenced material came from peripheral blood. These receptors originate from a man between 70 and 80 years old with COVID-19, enrolled during active disease.

The chain has TRBV5-6 and TRBJ2-7; D perhaps matches TRBD2 (6 bases). Germline assignment: CDR1 SGHDT and CDR2 YYEEEE. V dropped 3 bases and J dropped 7 bases, with 17 bases sitting between them. The CDR3 extends over 14 amino acids. The CDR3 sequence is CASSWGEVRWEQYF. The CDR3 DNA is TGTGCCAGCAGCTGGGGGGAGGTCCGATGGGAGCAGTACTTC. The full variable domain, completed using reference TRBV5-6 and TRBJ2-7, is DAGVTQSPTHLIKTRGQQVTLRCSPKSGHDTVSWYQQALGQGPQFIFQYYEEEERQRGNFPDRFSGHQFPNYSSELNVNALLLGDSALYLCASSWGEVRWEQYFGPGTRLTVT.

The CDR3 sequence: CASGTGSNTQYF. CDR3 nucleotide sequence: TGTGCCAGCGGGACCGGGAGTAATACGCAGTATTTT. The V call is TRBV9, the J call TRBJ2-3, with D possibly being TRBD2 (6 bases). The CDR3 runs to 12 residues. V was cut by 7 bases and J by 7 bases, with 13 bases left in between. CDR1 and CDR2 (germline): SGDLS, YYNGEE.

This clone was observed a single time. The chain joins TRBV28 to TRBJ1-2; 9 bases align to TRBD1. CDR3 length: 14 residues. Germline trimming cut 6 bases from V and 6 bases from J; bases unmatched to any gene: 8. Germline V CDR1 and CDR2: MDHEN, SYDVKM. CDR3: CASSPGTGRDGYTF. Written as DNA, the CDR3 is TGTGCCAGCAGCCCTGGGACAGGGAGGGATGGCTACACCTTC.

This clone was recorded only once. J is TRBJ1-5 and V is TRBV6-2 or TRBV6-3; possible D gene TRBD1, 6 bases. Trimming took 4 bases from V and 1 from J, leaving 11 bases between them. CDR1 MNHEY and CDR2 SVGEGT come from the germline V gene. This CDR3 contains 15 residues. The CDR3 DNA is TGTGCCAGCAGTTCACAGGGATTGAGCAATCAGCCCCAGCATTTT. Amino acids: CASSSQGLSNQPQHF.

This clone was recorded a few times. The chain joins TRBV5-4 to TRBJ2-7, with 7 bases that match TRBD2. Per the germline V gene, CDR1 is SGHNT and CDR2 is YYREEE (reference sequence). V dropped 0 bases and J dropped 2; count of bases not matched to a gene: 5. The CDR3 contains 15 residues. The CDR3 bases are TGTGCCAGCAGCTTGGCCCGGGAGGCCGCCTACGAGCAGTACTTC. It translates to CASSLAREAAYEQYF.

This chain connects TRBV27 to TRBJ2-6; 8 nucleotides line up with TRBD1. The trim removed 6 bases at V and 1 base at J, leaving 5 bases unmatched. The CDR3 spans 16 residues. The germline V gene has CDR1 MNHEY and CDR2 SMNVEV (reference sequence). This CDR3 is CASSGQGFSGANVLTF. DNA of the CDR3: TGTGCCAGCAGCGGACAGGGATTTTCTGGGGCCAACGTCCTGACTTTC.

The rearrangement joins TRBV28 to TRBJ2-3; 9 bases are shared with TRBD2. The trim removed 5 bases at V and 5 bases at J, leaving 14 bases unmatched. There are 17 residues in the CDR3. Looked up from germline, CDR1 is MDHEN and CDR2 is SYDVKM. The CDR3 nucleotides are TGTGCCAGCAGTCCCCCAGGTGGGCGGGAGGGCCAAGATACGCAGTATTTT. Translated: CASSPPGGREGQDTQYF.

The gene calls are TRBV5-1 and TRBJ2-3, with 7 bases matching TRBD1. CDR1 and CDR2 from the germline V gene are SGHRS and YFSETQ. The CDR3 spans 16 residues. V lost 4 bases, J lost 0 bases, and 8 bases stayed unmatched. The CDR3 spells CASSEGQSWSTDTQYF. For the CDR3, the DNA is TGCGCCAGCAGCGAGGGACAGAGTTGGAGCACAGATACGCAGTATTTT.

The chain combines TRBV28 with TRBJ2-7; 11 bases map to TRBD2. With 9 bases clipped from V and 2 bases from J, the junction kept 9 bases outside the gene matches. Germline V lookup: CDR1 MDHEN, CDR2 SYDVKM. CDR3 size: 15 residues. The CDR3, as DNA: TGTGCCAGTACCACCGGGACTAGCGGAACCTACGAGCAGTACTTC. It is translated as CASTTGTSGTYEQYF.

V and J are TRBV6-5 and TRBJ1-6; D not certain. CDR3 length: 15 amino acids. Between the trimmed V and J ends, which lost 0 bases and 8 bases, there was a span of 11 bases. Per germline, CDR1 MNHEY and CDR2 SVGAGI. Written as DNA, the CDR3 is TGTGCCAGCAGTTACTCGATCGGTGGTTATTCACCCCTCCACTTT. Its translation: CASSYSIGGYSPLHF.

The chain is built from TRBV4-2 and TRBJ1-1; TRBD1 matches at 7 bases. This CDR3 contains 13 residues. The junction had 4 bases not matched to a gene; V was cut back by 4 bases and J by 5 bases. Per the germline V gene, CDR1 is LGHNA and CDR2 is YNFKEQ. For the CDR3, the DNA is TGTGCCAGCAGCCCCGCAGGGGGAACTGAAGCTTTCTTT. Its protein product is CASSPAGGTEAFF.

This clone has just a few counts. The chain employs TRBV7-9 and TRBJ1-1, with D possibly matching TRBD1 (6 bases). CDR3 size: 14 residues. In germline, CDR1 is SEHNR, CDR2 FQNEAQ (reference sequence). V gave up 4 bases and J gave up 2 bases, with 11 bases separating them. The CDR3 bases are TGTGCCAGCAGCTATGGACAGCACAACACTGAAGCTTTCTTT. Translating it yields CASSYGQHNTEAFF.

The chain employs TRBV28 and TRBJ2-1, with a tentative D call TRBD2 (6 bases). CDR1 MDHEN and CDR2 SYDVKM come from the germline V gene. CDR3 size: 12 residues. Trimming removed 5 bases from V and 9 bases from J, with 11 bases in between. This chain's CDR3 is CASSHQGLEQFF. The CDR3, as DNA: TGTGCCAGCAGTCATCAGGGACTTGAGCAGTTCTTC.

The chain carries TRBV19 and TRBJ2-3; 12 bases are a match to TRBD2. The CDR3 runs 16 residues. From germline, CDR1 is LNHDA and CDR2 SQIVND (reference sequence). J was trimmed by 2 bases and V by 5 bases; bases with no gene match: 5. In nucleotides, the CDR3 is TGTGCCAGTAGTCCGACTAGCGGGAGCCTCACAGATACGCAGTATTTT. Its protein is CASSPTSGSLTDTQYF.

V and J are TRBV7-2 and TRBJ2-2, with a possible D match to TRBD1 (6 bases). This CDR3 region has 17 residues. Trimming pared 3 bases from V and 2 bases from J, leaving 16 bases between. Germline assignment: CDR1 SGHTA and CDR2 FQGNSA. The CDR3 sequence: CASSFLPGTLNTGELFF. CDR3 sequence (DNA): TGTGCCAGCAGCTTTCTCCCGGGGACACTAAACACCGGGGAGCTGTTTTTT.

This clone was detected only a few times. The chain combines TRBV6-2 or TRBV6-3 with TRBJ2-7; D possibly corresponds to TRBD1 (5 bases). Trimming took 0 bases from V and 0 from J, leaving 6 bases between them. This CDR3 comprises 14 residues. CDR1 and CDR2 (germline): MNHEY, SVGEGT. CDR3 nucleotides: TGTGCCAGCAGTTACTCGGGGCCCTCCTACGAGCAGTACTTC. This gives the protein CASSYSGPSYEQYF.

The chain carries TRBV9 and TRBJ2-3, with TRBD2 matching over 11 bases. This CDR3 has 14 amino acids. V lost 4 bases to trimming and J lost 15 bases; unmatched junction nucleotides: 13. Germline V gene data show CDR1 as SGDLS and CDR2 as YYNGEE. The CDR3 is CASSPHPSGRTPYF. The CDR3 DNA follows: TGTGCCAGCAGCCCACACCCTAGCGGGAGGACTCCTTATTTT.

The V call is TRBV21-1, the J call TRBJ2-2; TRBD2 reflects the table's D call only, with no check against the DNA. TRBV21-1 is termed a pseudogene. The CDR3 is 15 amino acids. The CDR3 reads CATPKQAGHTGELFF. DNA of the CDR3: TGTGCCACGCCTAAACAGGCGGGGCACACCGGGGAGCTGTTTTTT.